Sequencing of this T cell receptor beta chain was carried out in a study of sequential checkpoint blockade in melanoma. Across the study: Patients were randomized 1:1 to nivolumab-then-ipilimumab or ipilimumab-then-nivolumab first-line.

Treatment specified: randomized to nivolumab then ipilimumab (arm A) or the reverse (arm B). CDR1 is SEHNR and CDR2 is FQNEAQ in the germline V gene (reference sequence). After removal of 3 bases from V and 6 bases from J, the junction contained 13 bases not matched to a gene. This CDR3 region has 16 residues. Sequencing used immunoSEQ multiplex PCR; TCRdb keeps in-frame clones, though not all of them. The sample contains just under 20,000 clones, approximately 72% of which appear only once. The sequence was obtained from a human donor with melanoma. The sample here was CD8+ T cells sorted from blood (inferred from file names), taken from a patient given nivolumab and ipilimumab in sequence. This sequence joins TRBV7-9 and TRBJ1-1; 7 bases agree with TRBD1. Here the CDR3 DNA reads TGTGCCAGCAGCTTCCCAGCGGTAGGGGGCGGATCTGAAGCTTTCTTT. Translating gives CASSFPAVGGGSEAFF.